A selection of T cell receptor beta chains follows, all from one sample in a study of regulatory T cells. The assay was immunoSEQ multiplex PCR, and TCRdb's table has in-frame clones only and misses some. The sample includes about 30,000 clones, 85% to 95% of them seen just once. The sequencing input was conventional CD4+ T cells sorted from blood. The receptors here all came from a person between 18 and 30 years old with CD3G deficiency. CDR3s include the opening cysteine and the closing phenylalanine or tryptophan. The D gene is left open where the match is weak. Some rows mark clone size as missing; the rest say once, few, many or name a class of expanded clone.

v_call	d_call	clone_size	j_call	cdr3_nt	cdr3_aa
TRBV4-1	NA	NA	TRBJ2-7	TGCGCCAGCAGCCAAGATCAGGGCCAAATCTACGAGCAGTACTTC	CASSQDQGQIYEQYF
TRBV28	TRBD2	NA	TRBJ2-1	TGTGCCAGCAGTTTAGCTAGCGGGAGTTACAATGAGCAGTTCTTC	CASSLASGSYNEQFF
TRBV7-9	NA	NA	TRBJ2-3	TGTGCCAGCAGCTTAGCGGTCGGTCCTAGCACAGATACGCAGTATTTT	CASSLAVGPSTDTQYF
TRBV5-4	NA	NA	TRBJ2-3	TGTGCCAGCAGTCCTACTACCAATGGCGGAGATACGCAGTATTTT	CASSPTTNGGDTQYF
TRBV7-8	TRBD2	NA	TRBJ2-5	TGTGCCAGCAGCTTAGTGAGATTTAGGGCTAGCGGGAGTAGAGAGACCCAGTACTTC	CASSLVRFRASGSRETQYF
TRBV9	NA	NA	TRBJ2-3	TGTGCCAGCAGCGTAGCCGACCTTAGAAGCGATACGCAGTATTTT	CASSVADLRSDTQYF
TRBV5-4	NA	NA	TRBJ1-4	TGTGCCAGCAGCCCCGGGAGTGGACTCGCAACTAATGAAAAACTGTTTTTT	CASSPGSGLATNEKLFF
TRBV28	NA	NA	TRBJ2-1	TGTGCCAGCACCGTGGACGGGTACAATGAGCAGTTCTTC	CASTVDGYNEQFF
TRBV7-9	NA	few	TRBJ1-2	TGTGCCAGCAGCCCTGACTTTCCGAGCCCAGGGAATGGCTACACCTTC	CASSPDFPSPGNGYTF
TRBV6-6	NA	NA	TRBJ1-4	TGTGCCAGCGCAAACCCGCCCGAAAAACTGTTTTTT	CASANPPEKLFF
TRBV4-3	TRBD1	NA	TRBJ1-6	TGCGCCAGCAGCCTTCGACAGGGGATGGATTCACCCCTCCACTTT	CASSLRQGMDSPLHF
TRBV10-3	NA	NA	TRBJ2-2	TGTGCCATCAGTGAGTCCCTTCCGTCCAGGGGGAACACCGGGGAGCTGTTTTTT	CAISESLPSRGNTGELFF
TRBV19	TRBD2	NA	TRBJ2-2	TGTGCCAGTAGTTGGGGTAGCGGGATGGACACCGGGGAGCTGTTTTTT	CASSWGSGMDTGELFF
TRBV28	TRBD1	NA	TRBJ2-7	TGTGCCAGCAGTCCACAGGACAGGTACGAGCAGTACTTC	CASSPQDRYEQYF
TRBV7-8	NA	NA	TRBJ2-2	TGTGCCAGCAGCAAGGACCTCTCGAACACCGGGGAGCTGTTTTTT	CASSKDLSNTGELFF
TRBV6-1	NA	NA	TRBJ1-2	TGTGCCAGCAGTGCGGGTGAGGGGTTCTATGGCTACACCTTC	CASSAGEGFYGYTF
TRBV7-9	NA	NA	TRBJ2-6	TGTGCCAGCAGCTTCCCCAGGTCGGGGGCCGGGGCCAACGTCCTGACTTTC	CASSFPRSGAGANVLTF
TRBV5-1	TRBD2	NA	TRBJ2-3	TGCGCCAGCAGTCCCGGGACTAGCCCGGCAGATACGCAGTATTTT	CASSPGTSPADTQYF
TRBV5-1	NA	NA	TRBJ2-2	TGCGCCAGCAGCTTGGCCTCTCTCCCACTGTTTTTT	CASSLASLPLFF
TRBV18	TRBD1	NA	TRBJ2-7	TGTGCCAGCTCACGGACAGGGGGCGACTCCTACGAGCAGTACTTC	CASSRTGGDSYEQYF
TRBV28	TRBD1	NA	TRBJ1-3	TGTGCCAGCAGCCCTTGGGACAGATGGGGAAACACCATATATTTT	CASSPWDRWGNTIYF
TRBV7-9	NA	NA	TRBJ2-1	TGTGCCAGCAGCTTAGCTAGCTCCTACAATGAGCAGTTCTTC	CASSLASSYNEQFF
TRBV5-1	NA	NA	TRBJ1-1	TGCGCCAGCAGCCGGTCTCCTGTGAACACTGAAGCTTTCTTT	CASSRSPVNTEAFF
TRBV6-1	NA	NA	TRBJ1-5	TGTGCCAGCAGTGACTCTCGGTGGGGGGGTCAGCCCCAGCATTTT	CASSDSRWGGQPQHF
TRBV18	TRBD1	NA	TRBJ1-2	TGTGCCAGCTCACGGTCAGGGGGGGATGGCTACACCTTC	CASSRSGGDGYTF
TRBV6-6	TRBD1	NA	TRBJ1-2	TGTGCCAGCAGTAACCGAAGACAGGGAGCGGACTATGGCTACACCTTC	CASSNRRQGADYGYTF
TRBV30	NA	once	TRBJ2-4	TGTGCCTGGAGCCCTTCCCGGACTCGCCTAGCCAAAAACATTCAGTACTTC	CAWSPSRTRLAKNIQYF
TRBV15	NA	NA	TRBJ1-6	TGTGCCACCAGCAGAGAACGGGGGGGATCACCCCTCCACTTT	CATSRERGGSPLHF
TRBV18	NA	NA	TRBJ1-1	TGTGCCAGCTCACCTCAGCACGGAGGGGAGGGTGATTTCTTT	CASSPQHGGEGDFF
TRBV6-1	NA	NA	TRBJ2-7	TGTGCCAGCAGTGAAGAGGGCAGGGAGGACTACGAGCAGTACTTC	CASSEEGREDYEQYF
TRBV7-6	NA	NA	TRBJ2-7	TGTGCCAGCAGTAATCGGACCGGTCCCTACGAGCAGTACTTC	CASSNRTGPYEQYF
TRBV6-5	NA	NA	TRBJ1-6	TGTGCCAGCAGTTACTCGAGGGCACCACCCCTCCACTTT	CASSYSRAPPLHF
TRBV6-1	NA	NA	TRBJ2-4	TGTGCCAGCAGTGGCAGCCTAGCCAAAAACATTCAGTACTTC	CASSGSLAKNIQYF
TRBV5-1	NA	NA	TRBJ2-7	TGCGCCAGCAGCTTCTCAGCGGGCCTCTCCTACGAGCAGTACTTC	CASSFSAGLSYEQYF
TRBV10-3	NA	once	TRBJ1-1	TGTGCCATCAGTGAGTCGATGGGGGGAAACACTGAAGCTTTCTTT	CAISESMGGNTEAFF
TRBV7-9	NA	NA	TRBJ2-4	TGTGCCAGCAGCTTAGCCGGGGTAGCCAAAAACATTCAGTACTTC	CASSLAGVAKNIQYF
TRBV5-6	NA	NA	TRBJ2-5	TGTGCCAGCAGCTCGTACAGACAAGAGACCCAGTACTTC	CASSSYRQETQYF
TRBV7-9	NA	NA	TRBJ1-1	TGTGCCAGCAGAGAAAACCAAGACACTGAAGCTTTCTTT	CASRENQDTEAFF
TRBV28	TRBD2	NA	TRBJ2-7	TGTGCCAGCAGTTTACTGGGACTAGGCTACGAGCAGTACTTC	CASSLLGLGYEQYF
TRBV6-1	NA	NA	TRBJ2-3	TGTGCCAGCGGCCTGGGGCGAAATACGCAGTATTTT	CASGLGRNTQYF